Listed here are 24 T cell receptor beta chains from one sample, sequenced in a study of T cell changes during pregnancy in multiple sclerosis. Some clones are missing from TCRdb's copy, which holds only in-frame ones; the method was immunoSEQ multiplex PCR. The table records about 100,000 clones, 93% of them present only once. The source material was peripheral blood, sampled after pregnancy. The source is a female donor with multiple sclerosis, enrolled in a pregnancy study.

The gene calls are TRBV5-6 and TRBJ1-3, with D perhaps matching TRBD1 (5 bases). The V gene lost 2 bases and the J gene lost 0 bases, with 9 bases spanning the gap. The CDR3 spans 15 residues. CDR1 and CDR2 (germline): SGHDT, YYEEEE. Here the CDR3 DNA reads TGTGCCAGCAGCTTCCAGGGTTCCTCTGGAAACACCATATATTTT. Protein sequence: CASSFQGSSGNTIYF.

J is TRBJ2-7 and V is TRBV27; 12 positions agree with TRBD1. The junction had 11 bases not matched to a gene; V was cut back by 3 bases and J by 5 bases. Looked up from germline, CDR1 is MNHEY and CDR2 is SMNVEV (reference sequence). The CDR3 loop spans 17 amino acids. The CDR3 nucleotides read TGTGCCAGCAGTTTGGACGGAACCGGGACAGGGGGCGACGAGCAGTACTTC. Translated: CASSLDGTGTGGDEQYF.

This chain joins TRBV4-2 and TRBJ2-2, with TRBD2 identical over 8 bases. With V trimmed by 1 base and J by 1 base, 5 bases remained unmatched. Germline-derived CDR1 and CDR2 are LGHNA and YNFKEQ. CDR3 length: 17 residues. DNA of the CDR3: TGTGCCAGCAGCCAAGTGCTAGCGGGTCAGAACACCGGGGAGCTGTTTTTT. Translated: CASSQVLAGQNTGELFF.

The rearrangement uses TRBV10-1 and TRBJ1-1, with D maybe TRBD1 (5 bases). V shed 2 bases and J shed 11 bases, with 9 bases lying between them. The CDR3 sequence is 11 residues long. Per germline, CDR1 WNHNN and CDR2 SYGVQD (reference sequence). The CDR3 spells CASSETGGAFF. The DNA of the CDR3 is TGCGCCAGCAGTGAGACAGGTGGGGCTTTCTTT.

The rearrangement uses TRBV5-6 and TRBJ2-5; TRBD2 agrees at 15 bases. The CDR3 sequence is 17 residues long. The ends lost 2 bases at V and 4 bases at J; junction bases unmatched: 6. Germline CDR1 SGHDT, CDR2 YYEEEE. This CDR3 is CASSLRTSGRAPETQYF. CDR3 coding DNA: TGTGCCAGCAGCTTAAGGACTAGCGGGAGGGCCCCAGAGACCCAGTACTTC.

This chain uses TRBV6-6 with TRBJ1-2; unclear D gene. The V gene lost 8 bases and the J gene lost 4 bases, with 17 bases spanning the gap. This CDR3 has 14 residues. CDR1 and CDR2 (germline): MNHNY, SVGAGI (reference sequence). This chain's CDR3 is CASARDGEVYGYTF. Written as DNA, the CDR3 is TGTGCCAGCGCCCGGGATGGGGAGGTCTATGGCTACACCTTC.

The gene calls are TRBV27 and TRBJ2-2, with no clear D. The CDR3 covers 14 residues. Germline V gives CDR1 MNHEY, CDR2 SMNVEV (reference sequence). V shed 4 bases and J shed 7 bases, with 13 bases lying between them. As DNA, the CDR3 is TGTGCCAGCAGTTCCCTCCTTTCTTACGGGGAGCTGTTTTTT. Residues: CASSSLLSYGELFF.

The V call is TRBV27, the J call TRBJ2-7; D possibly corresponds to TRBD2 (6 bases). Deletions cut 4 bases from V and 3 bases from J, with 13 bases between. Germline loops: CDR1 MNHEY, CDR2 SMNVEV (reference sequence). The CDR3 has 14 amino acids. The DNA for the CDR3 is TGTGCCAGCAGTTCGTCCCGGGGAGGCTACGAGCAGTACTTC. It codes for CASSSSRGGYEQYF.

This chain joins TRBV5-1 and TRBJ1-1; 9 nucleotides match TRBD1. Trimming took 4 bases from V and 4 from J; bases not matched to a gene: 8. The length of the CDR3 is 15 residues. Germline V gene data show CDR1 as SGHRS and CDR2 as YFSETQ. The CDR3 sequence: CASSLGQGWVTEAFF. The CDR3 DNA is TGCGCCAGCAGCCTCGGACAGGGGTGGGTCACTGAAGCTTTCTTT.

This chain uses TRBV9 with TRBJ1-4; D is unclear. The V gene's germline CDR1 is SGDLS and CDR2 YYNGEE. V shed 4 bases and J shed 6 bases, with 10 bases lying between them. This CDR3 contains 13 residues. CDR3 in amino acids: CASSRGDDEKLFF. The CDR3 region has the DNA TGTGCCAGCAGCCGGGGAGACGATGAAAAACTGTTTTTT. The variable domain in full, completed from reference TRBV9 and TRBJ1-4, reads DSGVTQTPKHLITATGQRVTLRCSPRSGDLSVYWYQQSLDQGLQFLIQYYNGEERAKGNILERFSAQQFPDLHSELNLSSLELGDSALYFCASSRGDDEKLFFGSGTQLSVL.

The chain joins TRBV7-3 to TRBJ1-2; the D gene is possibly TRBD1 (5 bases). Germline V gene sequence: CDR1 SGHTA, CDR2 FQGTGA. The germline V and J ends were trimmed by 7 bases and 0 bases, with 15 bases remaining between them. This CDR3 is 15 amino acids long. The CDR3 DNA reads as TGTGCCAGCACCCGGCGGGGCACAGCTAACTATGGCTACACCTTC. It codes for CASTRRGTANYGYTF.

V is TRBV7-9 and J is TRBJ1-2; 7 nucleotides match TRBD1. The trim removed 0 bases at V and 1 base at J, leaving 5 bases unmatched. This CDR3 has 16 amino acids. Germline loops: CDR1 SEHNR, CDR2 FQNEAQ (reference sequence). CDR3 sequence (DNA): TGTGCCAGCAGCTTAGCGCTTGGACAGGTTAACTATGGCTACACCTTC. As protein: CASSLALGQVNYGYTF.

The genes are TRBV18 and TRBJ2-7; a weak D match, TRBD2 (6 bases). Germline CDR1 reads KGHSH; CDR2 reads LQKENI. V lost 2 bases and J 0 bases, leaving 8 bases between the germline ends. The CDR3 runs 14 residues. The CDR3 nucleotides read TGTGCCAGCTCACCAGGAGGGCCCTCCTACGAGCAGTACTTC. Translating it yields CASSPGGPSYEQYF.

This chain connects TRBV6-6 to TRBJ2-7, with a possible D match to TRBD1 (5 bases). The CDR3 consists of 13 residues. V was shortened by 7 bases and J by 7 bases, with 17 bases between the two germline ends. Per the germline V gene, CDR1 is MNHNY and CDR2 is SVGAGI (reference sequence). The CDR3 sequence is CASTSGRVTEQYF. DNA for the CDR3: TGTGCCAGCACATCTGGCAGGGTAACTGAGCAGTACTTC.

The rearrangement links TRBV7-9 to TRBJ2-7; maybe TRBD1 (6 bases). The CDR3 length is 13 residues. V lost 5 bases to trimming and J lost 5 bases, with 13 bases between them. CDR1 is SEHNR, CDR2 FQNEAQ, per germline (reference sequence). CDR3 residues: CASSPPTGDEQYF. The CDR3 DNA is TGTGCCAGCAGCCCGCCGACAGGTGACGAGCAGTACTTC.

Only one count was recorded for this clone. The genes are TRBV6-5 and TRBJ2-1; D may be TRBD1 (6 bases). The CDR3 extends over 13 amino acids. Germline V CDR1 and CDR2: MNHEY, SVGAGI. V dropped 2 bases and J dropped 6 bases, with 8 bases sitting between them. The CDR3 nucleotides read TGTGCCAGCAGTTACGGGGGCCCCAATGAGCAGTTCTTC. Its protein product is CASSYGGPNEQFF.

CDR3 residues: CASSKISAGGQETQYF. CDR3 coding DNA: TGTGCCAGCAGCAAAATTTCGGCAGGGGGCCAAGAGACCCAGTACTTC. This rearrangement joins TRBV21-1 to TRBJ2-5; TRBD1 is taken as the D call from the table, unchecked against the DNA. TRBV21-1 is a pseudogene. The CDR3 sequence is 16 residues long.

V usage is TRBV9 and J usage is TRBJ1-5; tentative D call: TRBD1 (6 bases). The length of the CDR3 is 14 residues. The V end lost 0 bases, the J end lost 7 bases, and 11 bases lay between the germline ends. The germline CDR1 and CDR2 sequences are SGDLS and YYNGEE. The CDR3 nucleotides are TGTGCCAGCAGCGTAGCGGGGGGCGGGCAGCCCCAGCATTTT. The encoded protein is CASSVAGGGQPQHF.

CDR3 DNA sequence: TGTGCCAGCAGCTACCTGACTAGCGGGAGTGCAGATACGCAGTATTTT. Residues: CASSYLTSGSADTQYF. The rearrangement links TRBV5-4 to TRBJ2-3; TRBD2 matches at 12 bases. This CDR3 comprises 16 residues. V shed 3 bases and J 4 bases; nucleotides not matched to a gene: 6. From germline, CDR1 is SGHNT and CDR2 YYREEE (reference sequence).

J is TRBJ2-2 and V is TRBV4-2; TRBD2 matches 10 bases. Germline V gene data show CDR1 as LGHNA and CDR2 as YNFKEQ. This CDR3 region has 19 residues. V trimming: 1 base; J trimming: 5 bases; junction bases outside the gene matches: 13. Written as DNA, the CDR3 is TGTGCCAGCAGCCAAGGAGGACTAGCGGAAGGAGGAGGAACCGGGGAGCTGTTTTTT. It translates to CASSQGGLAEGGGTGELFF.

This chain uses TRBV7-8 with TRBJ2-5; 9 nucleotides line up with TRBD1. Germline V gene sequence: CDR1 SGHVS, CDR2 FQNEAQ. CDR3 length: 16 amino acids. The junction had 8 bases not matched to a gene; V was cut back by 1 base and J by 5 bases. This chain's CDR3 is CASSLVGQGLGETQYF. The CDR3 bases are TGTGCCAGCAGCTTAGTTGGACAGGGGCTGGGGGAGACCCAGTACTTC.

The chain uses TRBV5-1 and TRBJ2-1; 11 nucleotides agree with TRBD2. CDR1 and CDR2 (germline): SGHRS, YFSETQ. CDR3 length: 15 amino acids. V lost 0 bases and J lost 6; bases outside the gene matches: 2. CDR3: CASSLDSGRGNEQFF. The CDR3 DNA sequence: TGCGCCAGCAGCTTGGATAGCGGGAGGGGCAATGAGCAGTTCTTC.

J is TRBJ2-7 and V is TRBV5-6; 10 nucleotides align to TRBD1. The CDR3 consists of 15 residues. Germline CDR1 is SGHDT and CDR2 is YYEEEE. Unmatched junction bases numbered 7, after V lost 4 bases and J lost 3 bases. CDR3 sequence reads: CASSEDGTGVYEQYF. DNA of the CDR3: TGTGCCAGCAGCGAGGACGGGACAGGGGTCTACGAGCAGTACTTC.

The CDR3 DNA reads TGTGCCAGCAGCTCGGGTTCTGGGGCCAACGTCCTGACTTTC. Translated: CASSSGSGANVLTF. The chain has TRBV7-6 and TRBJ2-6; D remains unclear. The V gene lost 4 bases and the J gene lost 1 base, with 5 bases spanning the gap. This CDR3 has 14 residues. Per germline, CDR1 SGHVS and CDR2 FNYEAQ. The full variable domain, with the rest looked up from reference TRBV7-6 and TRBJ2-6, is GAGVSQSPRYKVTKRGQDVALRCDPISGHVSLYWYRQALGQGPEFLTYFNYEAQQDKSGLPNDRFSAERPEGSISTLTIQRTEQRDSAMYRCASSSGSGANVLTFGAGSRLTVL.